This entry lists 30 T cell receptor beta chains sequenced from one sample in a study of T cell responses to AZD1222 COVID-19 vaccine. Some clones are missing from TCRdb's copy, which holds only in-frame ones; the method was immunoSEQ multiplex PCR. The table records about 140,000 clones, approximately 92% of them present only once. Sequencing used peripheral blood, obtained 28 days after the second AZD1222 dose. These receptors came from an adult who received the AZD1222 COVID-19 vaccine.

V gene TRBV11-1 combines with J gene TRBJ2-1, with 8 nucleotides matching TRBD2. Germline V gene sequence: CDR1 SGHAT, CDR2 FQDESV (reference sequence). V was pared by 8 bases and J by 4 bases, with 7 bases of the junction left unmatched. CDR3 length: 14 residues. The CDR3, as DNA: TGTGCCAGCGGAGCGGGAGTTATTTACAATGAGCAGTTCTTC. Its translation: CASGAGVIYNEQFF.

The gene calls are TRBV5-4 and TRBJ2-2; TRBD1 might be the D (7 bases). Germline assignment: CDR1 SGHNT and CDR2 YYREEE (reference sequence). The CDR3 has 16 residues. Deletions cut 4 bases from V and 4 bases from J, with 17 bases between. CDR3 coding DNA: TGTGCCAGCAGCACCCAGGGGGGCGGGATCACCGGGGAGCTGTTTTTT. Translation: CASSTQGGGITGELFF.

The chain employs TRBV30 and TRBJ1-3; D gene unclear. The V gene lost 3 bases and the J gene lost 3 bases, with 3 bases spanning the gap. This CDR3 comprises 11 residues. Germline V gene data show CDR1 as GTSNPN and CDR2 as SVGIG (reference sequence). The CDR3 protein is CAWRGGNTIYF. In nucleotides, the CDR3 is TGTGCCTGGAGGGGTGGAAACACCATATATTTT.

V and J are TRBV9 and TRBJ2-7; no clear D. The CDR3 runs to 15 residues. V lost 0 bases to trimming and J lost 1 base, with 11 bases between them. Looked up from germline, CDR1 is SGDLS and CDR2 is YYNGEE. The CDR3 DNA follows: TGTGCCAGCAGCGTAGGCACAGCGCTTTCCTACGAGCAGTACTTC. Residues: CASSVGTALSYEQYF. Variable domain in full (rest from reference TRBV9 and TRBJ2-7): DSGVTQTPKHLITATGQRVTLRCSPRSGDLSVYWYQQSLDQGLQFLIQYYNGEERAKGNILERFSAQQFPDLHSELNLSSLELGDSALYFCASSVGTALSYEQYFGPGTRLTVT.

The gene calls are TRBV5-4 and TRBJ1-1; D remains unclear. The CDR3 consists of 14 residues. Trimming removed 2 bases at V and 1 base at J, with 9 bases between. CDR1 is SGHNT and CDR2 is YYREEE in the germline V gene (reference sequence). The CDR3 protein is CASSFIRSNTEAFF. CDR3 in DNA: TGTGCCAGCAGCTTCATTAGGTCGAACACTGAAGCTTTCTTT.

The chain recombines TRBV27 with TRBJ1-5; D remains ambiguous. V lost 2 bases to trimming and J lost 4 bases, with 6 bases between them. The V gene's germline CDR1 is MNHEY and CDR2 SMNVEV (reference sequence). This CDR3 has 13 amino acids. The CDR3 region is CASSLMGNQPQHF. CDR3 nucleotides: TGTGCCAGCAGTTTAATGGGAAATCAGCCCCAGCATTTT.

The rearrangement joins TRBV28 to TRBJ2-1, with TRBD2 identical over 12 bases. V shed 4 bases and J 8 bases; nucleotides not matched to a gene: 9. This CDR3 spans 16 amino acids. Germline loops: CDR1 MDHEN, CDR2 SYDVKM. The CDR3, as DNA: TGTGCCAGCAGTTCGAGGACTAGCGGGATGACGGATGAGCAGTTCTTC. This encodes CASSSRTSGMTDEQFF.

The chain combines TRBV6-6 with TRBJ2-3; 7 bases map to TRBD1. J gave up 2 bases and V 2 bases, and 1 base lay outside the gene matches. This CDR3 has 14 amino acids. Germline V CDR1 and CDR2: MNHNY, SVGAGI (reference sequence). CDR3 DNA: TGTGCCAGCAGTTACGAGGGGGCCACAGATACGCAGTATTTT. Translation: CASSYEGATDTQYF.

V and J are TRBV15 and TRBJ1-2; D call uncertain. Per the germline V gene, CDR1 is LNHNV and CDR2 is YYDKDF (reference sequence). Trimming stripped 3 bases from V and 0 bases from J, with 23 bases between. The CDR3 contains 19 residues. This CDR3 is CATSSAGHSDGTTNYGYTF. CDR3 in DNA: TGTGCCACCAGCAGTGCTGGCCATTCAGACGGAACCACTAACTATGGCTACACCTTC.

This clone was recorded once. CDR3: CASSPPLANDIQYF. DNA for the CDR3: TGCGCCAGCAGCCCACCACTAGCGAATGACATTCAGTACTTC. The rearrangement links TRBV5-1 to TRBJ2-4; 7 bases are a match to TRBD2. Germline CDR1 reads SGHRS; CDR2 reads YFSETQ. V was pared by 4 bases and J by 8 bases, with 9 bases of the junction left unmatched. The CDR3 length is 14 residues.

The chain combines TRBV27 with TRBJ1-1; D not resolved. Trimming took off 6 bases at V and 0 bases at J, with 11 bases between the two ends. Looked up from germline, CDR1 is MNHEY and CDR2 is SMNVEV (reference sequence). CDR3 length equals 14 residues. The CDR3 loop is CASRLTEMNTEAFF. In DNA, the CDR3 is TGTGCCAGCAGATTGACGGAGATGAACACTGAAGCTTTCTTT.

V usage is TRBV7-6 and J usage is TRBJ1-1; 9 nucleotides match TRBD1. The CDR3 length is 12 residues. V shed 3 bases, J shed 10 bases, and the junction held 3 bases outside the gene matches. In germline, CDR1 is SGHVS, CDR2 FNYEAQ. The CDR3 protein is CASSLGTGPAFF. The DNA for the CDR3 is TGTGCCAGCAGCTTGGGGACAGGGCCAGCTTTCTTT.

The chain employs TRBV10-2 and TRBJ2-2; 7 positions agree with TRBD2. Germline assignment: CDR1 WSHSY and CDR2 SAAADI. V lost 6 bases to trimming and J lost 4 bases; unmatched junction nucleotides: 8. The CDR3 is 15 amino acids. The CDR3 DNA follows: TGCGCCAGCAGCCAACTTCGCGGGGGCACCGGGGAGCTGTTTTTT. Translating gives CASSQLRGGTGELFF.

The rearrangement links TRBV4-1 to TRBJ2-1; D gene uncertain. CDR3 size: 14 residues. CDR1 is MGHRA, CDR2 YSYEKL, per germline. The ends were cut back, 2 bases at V and 8 bases at J, with 13 bases in the middle. The CDR3 protein is CASSQTFMIDEQFF. In nucleotides, the CDR3 is TGCGCCAGCAGCCAAACGTTTATGATCGATGAGCAGTTCTTC.

The chain carries TRBV6-6 and TRBJ1-4; D perhaps matches TRBD1 (5 bases). The CDR3 loop spans 14 amino acids. The ends were cut back, 0 bases at V and 7 bases at J, with 9 bases in the middle. The germline V gene encodes CDR1 MNHNY and CDR2 SVGAGI (reference sequence). The DNA for the CDR3 is TGTGCCAGCAGTTACTCGGGGGGTAGTGAAAAACTGTTTTTT. It encodes CASSYSGGSEKLFF.

This chain joins TRBV7-3 and TRBJ2-2, with TRBD2 identical over 11 bases. Germline V gene lookup returns CDR1 SGHTA and CDR2 FQGTGA. The J segment lost 6 bases and the V segment lost 0 bases, leaving 9 bases of the junction unmatched. CDR3 length: 18 amino acids. For the CDR3, the DNA is TGTGCCAGCAGCTTAACTCCGACTAGCGGGAAGTTCGCCGGGGAGCTGTTTTTT. Amino acids: CASSLTPTSGKFAGELFF.

The V gene is TRBV9, the J gene TRBJ1-1; TRBD1 is a possible D gene (5 bases). CDR1 SGDLS and CDR2 YYNGEE come from the germline V gene. Trimming took 0 bases from V and 7 from J, leaving 13 bases between them. CDR3 length: 14 residues. This CDR3 reads CASSVASGLGEAFF. The CDR3 nucleotides are TGTGCCAGCAGCGTAGCTTCGGGGCTTGGTGAAGCTTTCTTT.

The chain recombines TRBV3-1 (or the pseudogene TRBV3-2) with TRBJ1-2; possible D gene TRBD1, 5 bases. V gave up 1 base and J gave up 6 bases, with 9 bases separating them. Germline CDR1 reads LGHDT; CDR2 reads YNNKEL (reference sequence). This CDR3 is 13 amino acids long. This CDR3 reads CASSQGPGNGYTF. The CDR3 nucleotides are TGTGCCAGCAGCCAAGGTCCAGGGAATGGCTACACCTTC.

The genes are TRBV11-3 and TRBJ2-5, with D uncertain. V lost 5 bases to trimming and J lost 0 bases, with 10 bases between them. This CDR3 is built from 14 residues. The germline V gene encodes CDR1 SGHNT and CDR2 YENEEA. CDR3 residues: CASSQVGYQETQYF. The CDR3 DNA sequence: TGTGCCAGCAGCCAAGTGGGGTACCAAGAGACCCAGTACTTC.

V gene TRBV25-1 combines with J gene TRBJ2-5, with D perhaps matching TRBD2 (6 bases). CDR1 and CDR2 from the germline V gene are MGHDK and SYGVNS. The CDR3 is 18 residues long. Trimming took 1 base from V and 4 from J, leaving 22 bases between them. The CDR3 protein is CASSELRLQHGGGETQYF. Here the CDR3 DNA reads TGTGCCAGCAGTGAATTAAGACTCCAGCACGGGGGAGGAGAGACCCAGTACTTC.

This sequence joins TRBV27 and TRBJ2-5; TRBD2 matches at 10 bases. The CDR3 is 16 amino acids. The trim removed 5 bases at V and 3 bases at J, leaving 9 bases unmatched. Germline loops: CDR1 MNHEY, CDR2 SMNVEV (reference sequence). The CDR3 DNA reads TGTGCCAGCAGTCTCGGACTAGCGGAAAGTAAAGAGACCCAGTACTTC. Translated, it gives CASSLGLAESKETQYF.

The rearrangement uses TRBV10-3 and TRBJ2-1, with D perhaps given as TRBD1 or TRBD2 (5 bases each). The CDR3 is made up of 15 amino acids. The ends were cut back, 1 base at V and 4 bases at J, with 11 bases in the middle. Looked up from germline, CDR1 is ENHRY and CDR2 is SYGVKD. This chain's CDR3 is CAISELSGGYNEQFF. The CDR3 DNA reads TGTGCCATCAGTGAGTTGAGTGGGGGTTACAATGAGCAGTTCTTC.

The chain combines TRBV18 with TRBJ2-2, with TRBD2 matching over 7 bases. V shed 6 bases and J 6 bases; nucleotides not matched to a gene: 13. The CDR3 extends over 16 amino acids. Germline CDR1 reads KGHSH; CDR2 reads LQKENI. The CDR3, as DNA: TGTGCCAGCTCCCCAAGCCTACGGGGGGAATCCGGGGAGCTGTTTTTT. Protein sequence: CASSPSLRGESGELFF.

The CDR3 reads CSVGQTHSGNTIYF. The CDR3 DNA follows: TGCAGCGTTGGTCAGACGCACTCTGGAAACACCATATATTTT. The V call is TRBV29-1, the J call TRBJ1-3; D is uncertain. Between the trimmed V and J ends, which lost 4 bases and 0 bases, there was a span of 10 bases. This CDR3 comprises 14 residues. From germline, CDR1 is SQVTM and CDR2 ANQGSEA.

The V call is TRBV28, the J call TRBJ2-3; D might be TRBD1 (5 bases). Germline CDR1 reads MDHEN; CDR2 reads SYDVKM. This CDR3 contains 14 residues. Between the trimmed V and J ends, which lost 2 bases and 2 bases, there was a span of 8 bases. CDR3 sequence (DNA): TGTGCCAGCAGTTTACCAGGGTTCACAGATACGCAGTATTTT. It yields the protein CASSLPGFTDTQYF.

V gene TRBV27 combines with J gene TRBJ2-7; 10 bases are shared with TRBD1. The germline gives CDR1 MNHEY, CDR2 SMNVEV (reference sequence). Trimming at V came to 3 bases and at J to 4 bases, leaving 3 bases not matched to a gene. The CDR3 is made up of 14 amino acids. For the CDR3, the DNA is TGTGCCAGCAGTTTCGGGACAGGGGCTTACGAGCAGTACTTC. Translated, it gives CASSFGTGAYEQYF.

The chain joins TRBV9 to TRBJ1-3; D remains unclear. The V gene's germline CDR1 is SGDLS and CDR2 YYNGEE. The CDR3 covers 15 residues. V gave up 0 bases and J gave up 1 base, with 8 bases separating them. This chain's CDR3 is CASSVGGGSGNTIYF. DNA of the CDR3: TGTGCCAGCAGCGTAGGGGGAGGATCTGGAAACACCATATATTTT.

This rearrangement joins TRBV7-9 to TRBJ1-4; 9 bases match TRBD1. Germline trimming cut 5 bases from V and 4 bases from J; bases unmatched to any gene: 8. Germline assignment: CDR1 SEHNR and CDR2 FQNEAQ (reference sequence). There are 16 residues in the CDR3. The CDR3 DNA sequence: TGTGCCAGCAGCAAAGGACAGGGGCGGAATAATGAAAAACTGTTTTTT. Its protein is CASSKGQGRNNEKLFF.

This clone was recorded only once. The chain joins TRBV24-1 to TRBJ2-1; 9 bases are a match to TRBD2. The CDR3 loop spans 14 amino acids. V shed 5 bases, J shed 9 bases, and the junction held 7 bases outside the gene matches. The germline V gene has CDR1 KGHDR and CDR2 SFDVKD. CDR3 loop: CATSGGGLAVEQFF. The DNA for the CDR3 is TGTGCCACCAGTGGGGGGGGACTAGCTGTTGAGCAGTTCTTC.

The chain has TRBV29-1 and TRBJ2-7; D might be TRBD1 (6 bases). With 5 bases removed from V and 6 bases from J, the gap between germline ends came to 20 bases. This CDR3 spans 14 amino acids. Germline V gene lookup returns CDR1 SQVTM and CDR2 ANQGSEA. The DNA for the CDR3 is TGCAGCGTTCGAGGGGGAGCAGGGGTGGGCGAGCAGTACTTC. Its translation: CSVRGGAGVGEQYF.